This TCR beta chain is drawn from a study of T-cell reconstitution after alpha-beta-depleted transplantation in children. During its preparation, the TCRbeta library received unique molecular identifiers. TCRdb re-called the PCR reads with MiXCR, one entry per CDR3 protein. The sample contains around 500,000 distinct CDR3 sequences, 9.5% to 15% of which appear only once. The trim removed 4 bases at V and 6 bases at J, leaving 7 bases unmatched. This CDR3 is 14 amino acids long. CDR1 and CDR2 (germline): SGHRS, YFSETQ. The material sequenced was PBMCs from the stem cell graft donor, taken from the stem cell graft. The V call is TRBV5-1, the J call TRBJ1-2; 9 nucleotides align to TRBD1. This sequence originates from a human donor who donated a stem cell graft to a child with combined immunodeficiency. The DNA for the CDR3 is TGCGCCAGCAGCACTGGACAGGGGACGAATGGCTACACCTTC. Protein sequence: CASSTGQGTNGYTF.